Described below is a single T cell receptor beta chain sequence and its context. The data derive from a study of blood T cells in healthy people across ages. Then a second PCR, running about 7 to 11 cycles, was carried out with a sample-barcoded 5' primer and a J-beta primer mix. In TCRdb, the 5' RACE reads were re-called with MiXCR into one record per CDR3 protein. Of 650,000 to 800,000 distinct CDR3 sequences listed, under 45% are singletons. The CDR3 has 15 amino acids. CDR1 MGHDK and CDR2 SYGVNS come from the germline V gene. The V gene end was trimmed by 7 bases and the J gene end by 0 bases; junction bases not matched to a gene: 6.

The sequencing sample was made of blood. J is TRBJ1-3 and V is TRBV25-1; 7 bases align to TRBD1. The receptor was isolated from a man in his fifties or sixties in good health. CDR3 region: CASTRQGDSGNTIYF. The DNA of the CDR3 is TGTGCCAGCACCCGACAGGGAGACTCTGGAAACACCATATATTTT.